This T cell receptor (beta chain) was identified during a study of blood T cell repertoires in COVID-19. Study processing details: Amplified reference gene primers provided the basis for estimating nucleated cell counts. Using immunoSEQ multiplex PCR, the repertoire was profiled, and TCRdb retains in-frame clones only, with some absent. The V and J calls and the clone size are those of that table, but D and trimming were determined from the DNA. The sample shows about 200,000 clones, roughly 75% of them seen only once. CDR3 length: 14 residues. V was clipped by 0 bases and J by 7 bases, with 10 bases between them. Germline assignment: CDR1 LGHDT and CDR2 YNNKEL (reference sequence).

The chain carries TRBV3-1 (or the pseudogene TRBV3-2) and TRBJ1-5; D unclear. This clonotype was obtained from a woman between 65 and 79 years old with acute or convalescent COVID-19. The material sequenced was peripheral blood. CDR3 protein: CASSQDSGKQPQHF. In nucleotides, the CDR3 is TGTGCCAGCAGCCAAGACTCGGGTAAACAGCCCCAGCATTTT.